A selection of T cell receptor beta chains follows, all from one sample in a study of graft-versus-host responses after intestinal transplantation. Assay: immunoSEQ multiplex PCR; the TCRdb copy retains only in-frame clones and omits some. The sample carries about 41,000 clones, about 95% recorded once. No antigens are known for them. The starting material was unstimulated CD8+ T cells sorted from spleen or lymph node cells, obtained before transplant. The receptors derive from a human donor who was the organ donor for an intestinal transplant. CDR3s include the opening cysteine and the closing phenylalanine or tryptophan. A D gene is named only where the DNA matches it firmly. Rows may omit the clone size; those that give it use once, few, many or a size class.

d_gene	v_gene	j_gene	abundance	CDR3nt	CDR3aa
NA	TRBV28	TRBJ2-5	once	TGTGCCAGCTCTACTTGGCAGACCCAGTACTTC	CASSTWQTQYF
NA	TRBV13	TRBJ1-1	once	TGTGCCAGCAGCTTCCAGTCTTGGCAGGGACTCGAAGCTTTCTTT	CASSFQSWQGLEAFF
TRBD1	TRBV5-1	TRBJ1-3	NA	TGCGCCAGCAGCTTGGAAGACAGGGTCTCTGGAAACACCATATATTTT	CASSLEDRVSGNTIYF
TRBD1	TRBV9	TRBJ1-2	NA	TGTGCCAGCAGCGTAGGCCGGGACAGGGAGGACCTTAACTATGGCTACACCTTC	CASSVGRDREDLNYGYTF
TRBD1	TRBV9	TRBJ1-1	NA	TGTGCCAGCAGCGTCGGACAGGGATACAACACTGAAGCTTTCTTT	CASSVGQGYNTEAFF
TRBD2	TRBV27	TRBJ2-5	NA	TGTGCCAGCAGTTTATCACTAGCGGGGGGGCAAGAGACCCAGTACTTC	CASSLSLAGGQETQYF
NA	TRBV6-5	TRBJ1-4	once	TGTGCCAGCAGCCCTGTGAGCCATAATGAAAAACTGTTTTTT	CASSPVSHNEKLFF
TRBD2	TRBV7-3	TRBJ2-1	NA	TGTGCCAGCAGCCCAGCGGGGGGTTACAATGAGCAGTTCTTC	CASSPAGGYNEQFF
TRBD1	TRBV11-2	TRBJ1-5	NA	TGTGCCAGCAGCCCTACAGGGGGCCATCAGCCCCAGCATTTT	CASSPTGGHQPQHF
NA	TRBV27	TRBJ1-2	NA	TGTGCCAGCAGTGCAACATATAACTATGGCTACACCTTC	CASSATYNYGYTF
TRBD1	TRBV4-1	TRBJ1-2	NA	TGCGCCAGCAGCCAAGGCCCGCAGGGGGCAATCTATGGCTACACCTTC	CASSQGPQGAIYGYTF
NA	TRBV5-1	TRBJ1-2	NA	TGCGCCAGCAGCTTGGATAGGCTTTATGGCTACACCTTC	CASSLDRLYGYTF
NA	TRBV6-5	TRBJ1-1	NA	TGTGCCAGCAGTTACTACTCAGTGGGGAGAACTGAAGCTTTCTTT	CASSYYSVGRTEAFF
TRBD2	TRBV9	TRBJ2-1	NA	TGTGCCAGCAGCCCGGTTCTAGCGGGCCCCAACAATGAGCAGTTCTTC	CASSPVLAGPNNEQFF
TRBD1	TRBV15	TRBJ2-1	once	TGTGCCACCAGCCCCGGACAGGTAAACTACAATGAGCAGTTCTTC	CATSPGQVNYNEQFF
NA	TRBV7-2	TRBJ2-5	NA	TGTGCCAGCAGCCACGGGACCCTCGTAACGGAGACCCAGTACTTC	CASSHGTLVTETQYF
NA	TRBV6-5	TRBJ1-2	NA	TGTGCCAGCAGTTACTCTTCGGAACTCTATGGCTACACCTTC	CASSYSSELYGYTF
TRBD2	TRBV5-6	TRBJ2-2	NA	TGTGCCAGCAGCTTGGCCATAAGCGGGGGGTTCACCGGGGAGCTGTTTTTT	CASSLAISGGFTGELFF
NA	TRBV11-2	TRBJ2-3	NA	TGTGCCAGCAGCTTAGTGCTTTATACGCAGTATTTT	CASSLVLYTQYF
NA	TRBV13	TRBJ2-7	few	TGTGCCAGCAGCTTTGGGGAGGTCTACGAGCAGTACTTC	CASSFGEVYEQYF
NA	TRBV6-1	TRBJ2-7	NA	TGTGCCAGCAGTGAGGTGGCTAGCTTTTACGAGCAGTACTTC	CASSEVASFYEQYF
NA	TRBV15	TRBJ1-4	NA	TGTGCCACCGCTGCGGGAACAGATGAAAAACTGTTTTTT	CATAAGTDEKLFF
NA	TRBV7-8	TRBJ2-3	NA	TGTGCCAGCAGCTTAAGTGGGACGAGCACAGATACGCAGTATTTT	CASSLSGTSTDTQYF
TRBD1	TRBV29-1	TRBJ1-1	NA	TGCAGCGCGATATCAGGGGGAGCTGAAGCTTTCTTT	CSAISGGAEAFF
NA	TRBV2	TRBJ1-1	NA	TGTGCCAGCAGTTTCTTTGACACGAACACTGAAGCTTTCTTT	CASSFFDTNTEAFF
NA	TRBV10-2	TRBJ2-7	NA	TGCGCCAGCAGTGCCGGGGTTCCCTACGAGCAGTACTTC	CASSAGVPYEQYF
TRBD1	TRBV7-8	TRBJ1-2	NA	TGTGCAAGCAGCTTGCAAGGGGGCGTTGCGGGAGGCTACACCTTC	CASSLQGGVAGGYTF
TRBD1	TRBV4-3	TRBJ1-1	NA	TGCGCCAGCAGCCAAGAGCAGGGGGAGGACACTGAAGCTTTCTTT	CASSQEQGEDTEAFF
NA	TRBV4-1	TRBJ1-6	NA	TGCGCCAGCAGCCAAGAACATCCCACTAATTCACCCCTCCACTTT	CASSQEHPTNSPLHF
TRBD1	TRBV5-1	TRBJ1-2	once	TGCGCCAGCAGCCCGGGACAGGGTGGTGTAAGTAAGGACTATGGCTACACCTTC	CASSPGQGGVSKDYGYTF
TRBD1	TRBV27	TRBJ2-7	NA	TGTGCCAGCAGTTTGCCAGGGGGCTACGAGCAGTACTTC	CASSLPGGYEQYF